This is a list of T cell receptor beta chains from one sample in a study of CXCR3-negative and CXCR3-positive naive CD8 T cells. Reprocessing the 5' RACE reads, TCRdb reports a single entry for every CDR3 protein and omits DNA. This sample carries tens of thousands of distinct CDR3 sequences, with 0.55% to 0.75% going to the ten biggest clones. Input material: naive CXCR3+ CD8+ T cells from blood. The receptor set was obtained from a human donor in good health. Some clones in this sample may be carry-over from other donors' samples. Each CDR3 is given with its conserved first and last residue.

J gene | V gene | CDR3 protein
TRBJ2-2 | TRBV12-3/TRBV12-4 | CASNDPKGQGDTGELFF
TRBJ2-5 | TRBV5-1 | CATGQGEVETQYF
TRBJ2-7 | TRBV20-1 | CSARDRFSPGPSAHEQYF
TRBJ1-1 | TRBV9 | CASSTGQVVNTEAFF
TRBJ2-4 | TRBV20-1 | CSARVYVEAKNIQYF
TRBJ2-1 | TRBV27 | CASTGTPNNEHFF
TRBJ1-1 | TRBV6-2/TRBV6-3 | CASSPGSGENTEAFF
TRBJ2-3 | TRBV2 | CASSDAPPAVTDTQYF
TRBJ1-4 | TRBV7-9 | CASSLTLTGVGEKLFF
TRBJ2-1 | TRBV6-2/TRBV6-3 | CASSYPGSSYNEQFF
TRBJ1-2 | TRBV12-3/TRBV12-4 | CASSLAGVKNYGYTF
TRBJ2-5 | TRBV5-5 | CASGPGLEVNF
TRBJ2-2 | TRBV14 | CASSQGTVTGELFF
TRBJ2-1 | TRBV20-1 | CSALDLDGYNEQFF
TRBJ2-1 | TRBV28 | CASSPPGLAGNEQFF
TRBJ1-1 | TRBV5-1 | CASSLQFMNTEAFF
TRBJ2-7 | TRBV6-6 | CASSTGAYEQYF
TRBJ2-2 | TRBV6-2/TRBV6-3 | CASSYPAGQGSYTGELFF
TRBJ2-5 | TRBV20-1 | CSARDKDAQGLVQETQYF
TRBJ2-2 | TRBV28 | CASSFRGYRAGELFF
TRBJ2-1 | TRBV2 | CASIPGGGFLVGQFF
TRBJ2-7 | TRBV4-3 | CASSREPASSYEQYF
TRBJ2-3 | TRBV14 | CASSQGSGGLSDTQYF
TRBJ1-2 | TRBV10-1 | CASTDSHSNYGYTF
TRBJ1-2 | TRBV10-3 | CAIREEGAYGYTF
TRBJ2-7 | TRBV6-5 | CASSLSGGSSYEQYF
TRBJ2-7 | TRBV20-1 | CSARPDRAVYEQYF
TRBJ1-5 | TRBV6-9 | CASRLTRGLQPQHF
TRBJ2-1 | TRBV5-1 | CASSLEGNEQFF
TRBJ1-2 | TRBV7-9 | CASSLAGDLNYGYTF
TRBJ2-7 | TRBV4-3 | CASSQVPSGGYEQYF
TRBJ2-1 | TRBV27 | CASSSGQGVYDEQFF
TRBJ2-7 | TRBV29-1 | CSVEPDGELSYEQYF
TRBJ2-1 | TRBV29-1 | CSVEDTAGPYNEQFF
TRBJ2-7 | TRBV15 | CATSRVGGGSYEQYF
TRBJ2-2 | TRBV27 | CASSLSPGLNTGELFF
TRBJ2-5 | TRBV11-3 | CASSSPLDKETQYF
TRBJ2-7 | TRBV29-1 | CSVETEIYVQYF
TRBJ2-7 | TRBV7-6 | CASSSGDRAYEQYF
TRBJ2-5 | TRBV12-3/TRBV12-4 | CASSSKGWEETQYF
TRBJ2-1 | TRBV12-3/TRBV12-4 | CASSHRGHEQFF
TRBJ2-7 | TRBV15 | CATSRGGSYEQYF
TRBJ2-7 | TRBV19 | CATSDSFYEQYF
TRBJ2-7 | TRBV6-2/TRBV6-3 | CASTLVRDSYETRHYEQYF
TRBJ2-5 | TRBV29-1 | CSVDGNQRGVQETQYF
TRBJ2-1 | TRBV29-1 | CSVRLARNEQFF
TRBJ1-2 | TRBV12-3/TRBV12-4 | CASSPQSAWVEGYTF
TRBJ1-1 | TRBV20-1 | CSANQGAYKMDTEAFF